This paragraph covers one TCR beta chain sequence. In this sample, this clonotype turned up a few times. It lacks a known antigen. Base qualities are not recorded, but no much larger clone differs from it by a single base. Instrument on record: Illumina NovaSeq 6000. cDNA libraries for TCRalpha and TCRbeta were prepared by 5'RACE using constant-segment primers, with sample barcodes and unique molecular identifiers added. Trizol reagent was used to extract RNA from every sample. Libraries were amplified in two PCR steps, with a second sample barcode and Illumina TruSeq adapters added in the second step. Libraries were sequenced on an Illumina NovaSeq with 2 x 150 bp paired-end reads. On the study's bioinformatics: The reads were demultiplexed and collapsed into UMI-guided consensus sequences using migec v1.2.7. Using mixcr v2.1.11, UMI consensuses were aligned to TRA and TRB V and J templates and then assembled into clonotypes. Clonotypes were classified as expanded or contracted when called significant by both edgeR and NoisET, with noise models trained on biological replicates. edgeR calls used a false discovery rate-adjusted p below 0.01 and a log2 fold-change threshold of 1. As an exploratory analysis of dynamics, PCA with hierarchical clustering was applied to max-normalized trajectories of the 1000 most abundant clonotypes. Separately sequenced CD4+ and CD8+ repertoires were used to assign the CD4 or CD8 phenotype of responding clones. TCRdb took the public reads, trimmed them with fastp at Q25, ran MiXCR for clone calling and kept in-frame beta chains. Rows are unified per CDR3 protein, each entry keeping the most common DNA and genes. These V and J calls rely on TCRdb rather than the paper's analysis. The sample table lists fewer than 300,000 distinct CDR3 sequences, approximately 15% of them with a count of one. The ten largest clones add up to 20% to 25% of the sample.

This sample is part of a study of T-cell memory formation after mild COVID-19 (dated by TCRdb to 2020 to 2022). Study-level background: TCR sequence clusters from the two donors were largely donor specific. The cohort comprised two young, previously healthy adult volunteers, one female and one male. In two donors, T-cell clones that expanded and contracted after mild COVID-19 were tracked by sequencing TCRalpha and TCRbeta repertoires over time.

General conclusions and limits of the study: From day 15 to 85, contracting clones showed balanced CD4/CD8 phenotypes, whereas a second wave of clones that expanded from day 15 to 37 leaned towards CD4+. Some responding clones were found in pre-infection memory, which suggests that pre-existing cross-reactive memory T cells took part in the SARS-CoV-2 response. Only two mild cases were covered by the study, and larger cohorts that include severe cases with pre-infection samples were considered necessary. Contracting CD4+ clones appeared mostly in the CM and EM memory subsets, whereas CD8+ clones were enriched in EMRA. The second-wave clones that peaked on day 37 were not confirmed to be SARS-CoV-2 specific.

Ficoll-Paque density gradient centrifugation was the method used to isolate PBMCs. Sequencing was done on a sample of PBMCs or a T cell subset sorted from them (not recorded which). The TCR sequence derives from a man between 18 and 29 years old who had mild COVID-19 (a few samples of this study predate the infection). The sample titles of this study are shuffled in the database, so cell type and time point are left out; the donor was told from shared clones.

The CDR3 region reads CASAAGGSTDTQYF. The DNA sequence follows: TGTGCCAGCGCAGCGGGGGGAAGCACAGATACGCAGTATTTT. This receptor chain uses TRBV28 and TRBJ2-3, and 9 junction bases match TRBD2. As encoded in the germline V gene, CDR1 is MDHEN while CDR2 is SYDVKM. Measured from the cysteine to the phenylalanine, the CDR3 is 14 residues long. Only the CDR3 portion is preserved as DNA: 42 bases, with reading frame beginning at the first base. Compared with germline, V lacks 8 bases and J lacks 0 bases; bases without a gene match: 3.